A single sample is the source of the 20 T cell receptor beta chains below, sequenced in a study of blood T cell repertoires in COVID-19. TCRdb's table, derived via immunoSEQ multiplex PCR, lists solely in-frame clones and lacks some. The repertoire holds roughly 220,000 clones, 75% to 85% seen once, with around 1.5% in the top ten. The sample taken for sequencing was peripheral blood. The receptors were sampled from a woman in her thirties or forties who had recovered from COVID-19.

The chain couples TRBV2 to TRBJ1-5; D may be TRBD1 (6 bases). The CDR3 has 18 residues. The germline CDR1 and CDR2 sequences are SNHLY and FYNNEI. Trimming removed 4 bases at V and 5 bases at J, with 24 bases between. CDR3 residues: CASSGERDTLGQDQPQHF. The CDR3 region has the DNA TGTGCCAGCAGTGGTGAGAGGGACACCCTTGGACAAGATCAGCCCCAGCATTTT.

This clone was seen a handful of times. The chain links TRBV18 to TRBJ1-1; D gene ambiguous. Looked up from germline, CDR1 is KGHSH and CDR2 is LQKENI. V gave up 8 bases and J gave up 5 bases, with 18 bases separating them. This CDR3 comprises 14 residues. This CDR3 is CASEPGLEGTEAFF. For the CDR3, the DNA is TGTGCCAGCGAGCCCGGATTGGAGGGAACTGAAGCTTTCTTT.

The rearrangement links TRBV11-1 to TRBJ2-1; the match to TRBD2 covers 7 bases. The germline CDR1 and CDR2 sequences are SGHAT and FQDESV (reference sequence). The CDR3 totals 14 residues. V lost 6 bases and J lost 0; bases outside the gene matches: 2. This CDR3 is CASRRGNSYNEQFF. The CDR3 bases are TGTGCCAGCAGGCGGGGGAACTCCTACAATGAGCAGTTCTTC.

The chain recombines TRBV28 with TRBJ2-3, with no clear D. The CDR3 is 12 amino acids. Germline CDR1 and CDR2: MDHEN and SYDVKM. The V end was cut by 5 bases, the J end by 0 bases, with 3 bases between. The DNA for the CDR3 is TGTGCCAGCAGTCTGAGCACAGATACGCAGTATTTT. This gives the protein CASSLSTDTQYF.

The gene calls are TRBV29-1 and TRBJ2-2; D unclear. Germline lookup yields CDR1 SQVTM and CDR2 ANQGSEA. The CDR3 covers 12 residues. Trimming stripped 7 bases from V and 7 bases from J, with 13 bases between. CDR3 sequence: CSARSIGGELFF. CDR3 DNA: TGCAGCGCCCGTTCTATTGGCGGGGAGCTGTTTTTT.

V and J are TRBV6-2 or TRBV6-3 and TRBJ1-2; TRBD1 matches at 9 bases. Germline CDR1 reads MNHEY; CDR2 reads SVGEGT. The CDR3 is made up of 13 amino acids. The J segment lost 4 bases and the V segment lost 5 bases, leaving 2 bases of the junction unmatched. The CDR3 coding sequence is TGTGCCAGCAGTGACAGGGGGACCTATGGCTACACCTTC. The encoded protein is CASSDRGTYGYTF.

This sequence joins TRBV27 and TRBJ1-4; TRBD1 might be the D (6 bases). Germline CDR1 is MNHEY and CDR2 is SMNVEV (reference sequence). With 4 bases removed from V and 8 bases from J, the gap between germline ends came to 11 bases. The CDR3 length is 13 residues. In DNA, the CDR3 is TGTGCCAGCAGTTCCACGGACAGCGAAAAACTGTTTTTT. It is translated as CASSSTDSEKLFF. The entire variable domain, with the rest obtained from reference TRBV27 and TRBJ1-4, is as follows: EAQVTQNPRYLITVTGKKLTVTCSQNMNHEYMSWYRQDPGLGLRQIYYSMNVEVTDKGDVPEGYKVSRKEKRNFPLILESPSPNQTSLYFCASSSTDSEKLFFGSGTQLSVL.

A few counts support this clone. The rearrangement links TRBV6-6 to TRBJ1-6, with TRBD1 matching 10 bases. Germline values: CDR1 MNHNY, CDR2 SVGAGI (reference sequence). This CDR3 has 17 residues. J lost 4 bases, V lost 5 bases, and 8 bases had no gene match. The CDR3 region is CASSQTGTGVYNSPLHF. Here the CDR3 DNA reads TGTGCCAGCAGTCAAACCGGGACAGGGGTGTATAATTCACCCCTCCACTTT.

With respect to this clone: Additional DNA sequences in this sample encode the identical CDR3. The rearrangement joins TRBV6-5 to TRBJ2-7; a weak D match, TRBD1 (6 bases). The CDR3 totals 13 residues. The V end was cut by 5 bases, the J end by 1 base, with 9 bases between. Germline lookup yields CDR1 MNHEY and CDR2 SVGAGI. The CDR3 DNA sequence: TGTGCCAGCAGTCCGACAGGATCCTACGAGCAGTACTTC. The encoded protein is CASSPTGSYEQYF.

This sequence joins TRBV4-3 and TRBJ2-3; D possibly corresponds to TRBD1 (6 bases). V was pared by 6 bases and J by 5 bases, with 12 bases between. CDR3 size: 13 residues. Germline V gene lookup returns CDR1 LGHNA and CDR2 YSLEER. The CDR3 protein is CASRLMGQDTQYF. CDR3 bases: TGCGCCAGCAGGCTCATGGGACAAGATACGCAGTATTTT.

This clone was found a few times. The chain carries TRBV6-5 and TRBJ2-1; 8 bases are shared with TRBD1. There are 13 residues in the CDR3. The germline gives CDR1 MNHEY, CDR2 SVGAGI. After removal of 5 bases from V and 8 bases from J, the junction contained 5 bases not matched to a gene. The CDR3 nucleotides are TGTGCCAGCAGTCAGGGGGCTAGCTATGAGCAGTTCTTC. Its protein product is CASSQGASYEQFF.

Within the sample, this clone is medium-sized. The chain couples TRBV11-1 to TRBJ2-1; D unresolved. Germline assignment: CDR1 SGHAT and CDR2 FQDESV (reference sequence). The germline V and J ends were trimmed by 2 bases and 9 bases, with 5 bases remaining between them. The CDR3 spans 11 residues. DNA of the CDR3: TGTGCCAGCAGCTTAATTAGTGAGCAGTTCTTC. Translated: CASSLISEQFF.

The chain employs TRBV30 and TRBJ2-1; TRBD2 matches at 7 bases. This CDR3 spans 14 amino acids. The germline CDR1 and CDR2 sequences are GTSNPN and SVGIG (reference sequence). Germline trimming cut 0 bases from V and 6 bases from J; bases unmatched to any gene: 5. The CDR3: CAWSVGRGTNEQFF. DNA of the CDR3: TGTGCCTGGAGTGTTGGGCGGGGGACCAATGAGCAGTTCTTC.

The chain joins TRBV19 to TRBJ1-5; D might be TRBD1 (5 bases). The CDR3 sequence is 15 residues long. The V end was cut by 7 bases, the J end by 4 bases, with 17 bases between. Per germline, CDR1 LNHDA and CDR2 SQIVND (reference sequence). DNA for the CDR3: TGTGCCAGTAATCGAGTGTCAGGGTCTAATCAGCCCCAGCATTTT. This gives the protein CASNRVSGSNQPQHF.

The chain uses TRBV2 and TRBJ1-1; 8 nucleotides agree with TRBD1. The length of the CDR3 is 13 residues. J gave up 2 bases and V 6 bases, and 2 bases lay outside the gene matches. Germline-derived CDR1 and CDR2 are SNHLY and FYNNEI. CDR3 protein: CASRAGGNTEAFF. CDR3 sequence (DNA): TGTGCCAGCAGGGCAGGGGGCAACACTGAAGCTTTCTTT.

The chain recombines TRBV11-2 with TRBJ2-1, with D perhaps TRBD2 (6 bases). V was trimmed by 7 bases and J by 8 bases, leaving 12 bases between them. The CDR3 sequence is 12 residues long. Germline CDR1 SGHAT, CDR2 FQNNGV. The CDR3 protein is CASTWGVHEQFF. CDR3 coding DNA: TGTGCCAGCACGTGGGGGGTCCATGAGCAGTTCTTC.

The genes are TRBV2 and TRBJ1-1; D not resolved. The CDR3 covers 15 residues. The germline gives CDR1 SNHLY, CDR2 FYNNEI. Trimming left V 3 bases short and J 6 bases short, with 17 bases between. CDR3 DNA: TGTGCCAGCAGTGATTCTTTTGTATCGGGTTCTGAAGCTTTCTTT. The encoded protein is CASSDSFVSGSEAFF.

The chain employs TRBV5-5 and TRBJ1-1; D uncertain. The germline gives CDR1 SGHKS, CDR2 YYEKEE (reference sequence). The CDR3 covers 14 residues. Trimming left V 1 base short and J 3 bases short, with 10 bases between. The CDR3 DNA follows: TGTGCCAGCAGCTTGTCTCGAACTGACACTGAAGCTTTCTTT. This translates into CASSLSRTDTEAFF. The entire variable domain, with the rest obtained from reference TRBV5-5 and TRBJ1-1, is as follows: DAGVTQSPTHLIKTRGQQVTLRCSPISGHKSVSWYQQVLGQGPQFIFQYYEKEERGRGNFPDRFSARQFPNYSSELNVNALLLGDSALYLCASSLSRTDTEAFFGQGTRLTVV.

This sequence joins TRBV7-8 and TRBJ1-2; D unresolved. Trimming took off 3 bases at V and 0 bases at J, with 11 bases between the two ends. Germline assignment: CDR1 SGHVS and CDR2 FQNEAQ. This CDR3 has 15 amino acids. In DNA form, the CDR3 reads TGTGCCAGCAGCTTTGAGGAGGGCACTAACTATGGCTACACCTTC. Encoded protein: CASSFEEGTNYGYTF. The whole variable domain, remainder taken from reference TRBV7-8 and TRBJ1-2, is GAGVSQSPRYKVAKRGQDVALRCDPISGHVSLFWYQQALGQGPEFLTYFQNEAQLDKSGLPSDRFFAERPEGSVSTLKIQRTQQEDSAVYLCASSFEEGTNYGYTFGSGTRLTVV.

The CDR3 DNA reads TGTGCCAGCTTGGACAGGGGGCGCGTCCTGGGTGAAGCTTTCTTT. Protein sequence: CASLDRGRVLGEAFF. The chain employs TRBV25-1 and TRBJ1-1; 11 positions agree with TRBD1. V lost 8 bases and J lost 7; bases outside the gene matches: 12. The CDR3 runs 15 residues. Germline-derived CDR1 and CDR2 are MGHDK and SYGVNS.